The rows below give T cell receptor beta chains drawn from one sample of a study of patients and donors after allogeneic stem cell transplantation. TCRdb independently ran MiXCR on the RT-PCR reads; one entry per CDR3 protein. The profile shows 920,000 or so distinct CDR3 sequences, roughly 17% of them singletons. Sequencing was carried out using blood, either unsorted or a sorted T cell fraction (not recorded which). The receptors stem from a human donor who was either an allogeneic HSCT recipient or a stem cell or donor lymphocyte infusion donor (not recorded which). It is not recorded whose cells these are; they may come from a transplant donor. Each CDR3 is given with its conserved first and last residue.

v_gene,CDR3aa
TRBV24-1,CATSDTGGRAPYEQYF
TRBV27,CASSLGYRNTGELFF
TRBV6-6,CASRGRPTDTQYF
TRBV19,CASSIGGRGNTEAFF
TRBV7-8,CASSLRGSRSYEQYF
TRBV5-1,CASSLEGTTYGYTF
TRBV9,CASSTPQGFSGNTIYF
TRBV3-1,CASSQGASGGGTDTQYF
TRBV20-1,CSARDRGMTSNYGYTF
TRBV6-2/TRBV6-3,CASSYPPGQGMNTEAFF
TRBV7-3,CASSLTPGFEQYF
TRBV7-9,CASSSPGTSGRHEQYF
TRBV12-3/TRBV12-4,CASSLGPTDTQYF
TRBV5-1,CASSLLRPDTQYF
TRBV20-1,CSASSSLSDSSYEQYF
TRBV12-3/TRBV12-4,CASRGGTSGDYNEQFF
TRBV30,CAWSVLQVNEQFF
TRBV2,CASSNSGRQGSNEQYF
TRBV2,CASNTGPDTQYF
TRBV7-9,CASSLADLNNEQYF
TRBV20-1,CSASPPRGPGNQPQHF
TRBV4-2,CASSQETTVGTEAFF
TRBV5-1,CASSSPTRGYGYTF
TRBV27,CASSRGAYSETQYF
TRBV28,CASSSIYSRALGYTF
TRBV24-1,CATSEGTGRHEKLFF
TRBV6-2/TRBV6-3,CASSYFPSPDTQYF
TRBV5-1,CASSLGLAGGPSSYNEQFF
TRBV20-1,CSARRWDRGLDQPQHF